Below, one T cell receptor (beta chain) is given with its context. Other DNA sequences within the sample encode an identical CDR3. Profiled with immunoSEQ multiplex PCR; TCRdb holds only in-frame clones, not every one. The profile shows 600,000 to 800,000 clones, around 77% of them singletons. The sample comes from a study of shared clonotypes between healthy human individuals. The V gene's germline CDR1 is SNHLY and CDR2 FYNNEI. This CDR3 comprises 13 residues. V lost 4 bases and J lost 0, with 6 bases in between. CD45RA-negative memory and CD45RA+ naive subsets were split from the CD4+ cells. This rearrangement joins TRBV2 to TRBJ1-2; D gene uncertain. Material for sequencing was memory CD4+ T cells sorted from blood. Subset of the sample: CD45RA-negative fraction. The source is a woman aged 25 to 39 in good health. CDR3 in amino acids: CASSGTANYGYTF. The DNA for the CDR3 is TGTGCCAGCAGTGGGACTGCTAACTATGGCTACACCTTC.